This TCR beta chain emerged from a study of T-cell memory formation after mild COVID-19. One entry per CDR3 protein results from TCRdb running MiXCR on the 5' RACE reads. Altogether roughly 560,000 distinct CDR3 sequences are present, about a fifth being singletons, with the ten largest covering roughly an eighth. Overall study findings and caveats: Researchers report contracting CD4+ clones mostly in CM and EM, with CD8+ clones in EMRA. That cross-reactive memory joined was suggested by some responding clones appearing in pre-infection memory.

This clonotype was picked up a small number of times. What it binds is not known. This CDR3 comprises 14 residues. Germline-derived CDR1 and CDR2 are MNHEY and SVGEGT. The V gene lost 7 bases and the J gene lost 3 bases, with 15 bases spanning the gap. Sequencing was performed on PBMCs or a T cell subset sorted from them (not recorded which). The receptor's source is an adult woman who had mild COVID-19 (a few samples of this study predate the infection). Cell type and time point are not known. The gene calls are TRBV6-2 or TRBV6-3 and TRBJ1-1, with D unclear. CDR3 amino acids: CASNYRAIDTEAFF. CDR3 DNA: TGTGCCAGCAATTATAGGGCCATCGACACTGAAGCTTTCTTT.